This T cell receptor beta chain was sequenced for a study of T cell responses to AZD1222 COVID-19 vaccine. Overall study results and limits: Without day 14 samples, only post-peak T cell repertoires were studied. White British donors predominated, females outnumbered males, and clonal diversity was possibly underestimated. Spike regions recognized by vaccine-associated CD4 TCRs spanned the protein, led by 160-218 and 743-854.

CDR1 LGHNA and CDR2 YNFKEQ come from the germline V gene. The CDR3 extends over 12 amino acids. V shed 0 bases and J shed 8 bases, with 7 bases lying between them. The table came from immunoSEQ multiplex PCR; TCRdb's copy has only in-frame clones and leaves some out. Of roughly 150,000 clones listed, about 90% are singletons. Turning to this clone: Its matching antigen is unknown.

Second doses were pooled across both intervals (about 4 or about 12 weeks). The clonotype was recovered from an adult who received the AZD1222 COVID-19 vaccine. Sequenced here: peripheral blood, sampled 28 days after the second AZD1222 dose. The chain links TRBV4-2 to TRBJ1-2, with a weak D call TRBD1 (5 bases). The chain's CDR3 is CASSQEGVGYTF. In DNA, the CDR3 is TGTGCCAGCAGCCAAGAGGGGGTGGGCTACACCTTC.